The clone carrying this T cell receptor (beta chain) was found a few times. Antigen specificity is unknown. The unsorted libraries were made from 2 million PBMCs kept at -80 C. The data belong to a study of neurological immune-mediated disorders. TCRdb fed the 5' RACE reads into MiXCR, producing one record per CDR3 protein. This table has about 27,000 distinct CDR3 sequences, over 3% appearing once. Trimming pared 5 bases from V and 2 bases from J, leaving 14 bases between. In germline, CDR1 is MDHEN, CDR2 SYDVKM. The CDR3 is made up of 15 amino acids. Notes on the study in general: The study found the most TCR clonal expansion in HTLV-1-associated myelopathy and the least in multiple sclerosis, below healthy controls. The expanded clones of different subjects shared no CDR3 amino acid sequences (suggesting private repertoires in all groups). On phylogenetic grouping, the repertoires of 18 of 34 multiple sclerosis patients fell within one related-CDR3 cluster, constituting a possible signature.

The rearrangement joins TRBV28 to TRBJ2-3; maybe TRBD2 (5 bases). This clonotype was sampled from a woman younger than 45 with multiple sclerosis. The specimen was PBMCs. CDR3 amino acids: CASSGSATVTDTQYF. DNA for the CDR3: TGTGCCAGCAGTGGGAGCGCGACCGTCACAGATACGCAGTATTTT.